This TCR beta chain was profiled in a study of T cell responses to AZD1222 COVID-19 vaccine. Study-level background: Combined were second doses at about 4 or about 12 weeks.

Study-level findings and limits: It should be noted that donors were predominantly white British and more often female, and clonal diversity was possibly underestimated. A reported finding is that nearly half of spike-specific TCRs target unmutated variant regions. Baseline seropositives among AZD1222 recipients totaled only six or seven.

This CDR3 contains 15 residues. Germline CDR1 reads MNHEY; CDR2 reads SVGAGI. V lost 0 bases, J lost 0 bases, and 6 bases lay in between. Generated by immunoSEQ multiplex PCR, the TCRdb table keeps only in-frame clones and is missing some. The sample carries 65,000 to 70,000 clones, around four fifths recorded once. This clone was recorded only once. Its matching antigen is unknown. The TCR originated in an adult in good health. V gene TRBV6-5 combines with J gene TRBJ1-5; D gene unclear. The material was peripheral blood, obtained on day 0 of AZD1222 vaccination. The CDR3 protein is CASSYSRNSNQPQHF. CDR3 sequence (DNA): TGTGCCAGCAGTTACTCCCGTAATAGCAATCAGCCCCAGCATTTT.